This TCR beta chain came from a study of human T cells and chemical hapten exposure. Extraction yielded total RNA from whole blood (unfractionated). Germline V CDR1 and CDR2: KGHSH, LQKENI. The CDR3 loop spans 12 amino acids. Trimming stripped 3 bases from V and 3 bases from J, with 6 bases between. Separate cDNA molecules received unique molecular identifiers, which the library attached to them. TCRdb independently ran MiXCR on the reads; one entry per CDR3 protein. Altogether around 120,000 distinct CDR3 sequences are present, about 8.9% being singletons, with the ten largest covering around 1.4%. This clonotype was observed many times.

The genes are TRBV18 and TRBJ2-7, with D hard to call. What was sequenced was whole blood. This sequence originates from a human donor in good health. Some clones in this sample may be carry-over from other donors' samples. The CDR3 nucleotides read TGTGCCAGCTCACCGAAAGGCTACGAGCAGTACTTC. This translates into CASSPKGYEQYF.